Below, one T cell receptor beta chain is given with its context. Its antigen remains unidentified. The sample originates from a study of T cell repertoires in cytomegalovirus infection. At the level of the study: Matching HLA type and CMV infection were both indicated by public TCR beta signatures.

The V gene lost 3 bases and the J gene lost 6 bases, with 24 bases spanning the gap. Germline loops: CDR1 LNHDA, CDR2 SQIVND (reference sequence). The CDR3 has 18 residues. General study findings and limits: Summed public TCR beta family frequency identified CMV carriers bearing the relevant HLA. The ex vivo response was dominated by HLA-C-restricted CMV-specific TCR beta clonotypes.

TCRdb analysed the reads with MiXCR anew, one entry per CDR3 protein. The sample yields 630,000 or so distinct CDR3 sequences, 20% to 25% seen once. The chain has TRBV19 and TRBJ1-5; TRBD1 might be the D (6 bases). The sequence was collected from a human donor in good health (CMV status not recorded). Some clones in this sample may be carry-over from other donors' samples. The sequenced material came from CD8+ T cells from PBMCs. The chain's CDR3 is CASSMYLGGGKVGQPQHF. CDR3 in DNA: TGTGCCAGTAGTATGTACCTAGGAGGGGGAAAGGTAGGTCAGCCCCAGCATTTT.